Listed below are T cell receptor beta chains from one sample, sequenced in a study of T cell repertoires in cytomegalovirus infection. Using its own MiXCR run on the reads, TCRdb lists one record per CDR3 protein. In the table there are roughly 720,000 distinct CDR3 sequences, roughly a third of which are singletons. Input material: PBMCs. The receptors here all came from a human donor in good health (CMV status not recorded). Some clones in this sample may be carry-over from other donors' samples. Each CDR3 is given with its conserved first and last residue. Fields, in order: V gene, D gene, J gene, clone size, CDR3 protein, CDR3 DNA. D genes are given only for firm matches. Only some rows state a clone size, as once, few, many or a class for expanded clones.

TRBV18	TRBD1	TRBJ2-7	-	CASSSRTGVSYEQYF	TGTGCCAGCTCATCGCGCACAGGGGTTTCCTACGAGCAGTACTTC
TRBV28	-	TRBJ2-2	few	CASSWGHPTGELFF	TGTGCCAGCAGTTGGGGACACCCCACCGGGGAGCTGTTTTTT
TRBV7-6	TRBD2	TRBJ2-3	-	CASSLGGGTGDTQYF	TGTGCCAGCAGCTTAGGCGGGGGGACTGGAGATACGCAGTATTTT
TRBV14	-	TRBJ1-5	-	CASSQGKGNQHQHF	TGTGCCAGCAGCCAGGGGAAGGGCAATCAGCACCAGCATTTT
TRBV6-5	-	TRBJ2-4	-	CASSYLDEKGIQYF	TGTGCCAGCAGTTATCTCGACGAGAAAGGCATTCAGTACTTC
TRBV6-2/TRBV6-3	-	TRBJ1-4	-	CASTVHLFGVAGGATNEKLFF	TGTGCCAGCACGGTCCACCTTTTTGGGGTGGCGGGGGGAGCAACTAATGAAAAACTGTTTTTT
TRBV2	TRBD2	TRBJ2-1	few	CASSWTSGNEQFF	TGTGCCAGCAGTTGGACTAGCGGCAATGAGCAGTTCTTC
TRBV5-1	TRBD1	TRBJ1-1	-	CASSLAAGQGNTEAFF	TGCGCCAGCAGCTTGGCTGCAGGACAGGGGAACACTGAAGCTTTCTTT
TRBV18	-	TRBJ1-2	-	CASSPRQGPGYTF	TGTGCCAGCTCACCAAGGCAGGGTCCTGGCTACACCTTC
TRBV28	-	TRBJ1-5	few	CASSSPGREAREPQHF	TGTGCCAGCAGTTCCCCGGGCAGGGAGGCTAGGGAGCCCCAGCATTTT
TRBV13	TRBD1	TRBJ1-2	few	CASRRTGDNYGYTF	TGTGCCAGCAGGAGGACAGGGGATAACTATGGCTACACCTTC
TRBV15	TRBD2	TRBJ2-5	-	CATSRAAPEAGLETQYF	TGTGCCACCAGCAGAGCAGCCCCTGAAGCGGGGCTAGAGACCCAGTACTTC
TRBV27	TRBD1	TRBJ1-1	-	CASSLARGNQNTEAFF	TGTGCCAGCAGTTTAGCCAGGGGGAATCAGAACACTGAAGCTTTCTTT
TRBV25-1	-	TRBJ2-7	-	CASSPFDSYEQYF	TGTGCCAGCAGCCCCTTCGATAGCTACGAGCAGTACTTC
TRBV12-3/TRBV12-4	-	TRBJ2-7	many	CASSPGGLGSYEQYF	TGTGCCAGCAGCCCCGGGGGCCTAGGGTCCTACGAGCAGTACTTC
TRBV7-2	-	TRBJ1-5	many	CASSLDGGYNQPQHF	TGTGCCAGCAGCTTAGACGGGGGCTACAATCAGCCCCAGCATTTT
TRBV28	-	TRBJ2-3	-	CASSPQGHRTDTQYF	TGTGCCAGCAGTCCCCAAGGACACCGAACAGATACGCAGTATTTT
TRBV28	-	TRBJ2-5	-	CASTTSSGPLSQETQYF	TGTGCCAGCACAACCTCGTCCGGGCCGCTATCCCAAGAGACCCAGTACTTC
TRBV19	-	TRBJ2-1	-	CASTVIASGEQFF	TGTGCCAGTACCGTAATCGCTTCAGGGGAGCAGTTCTTC
TRBV7-2	-	TRBJ1-1	-	CASSRASGQNEAFF	TGTGCCAGCAGCCGAGCTAGTGGGCAGAATGAAGCTTTCTTT
TRBV6-6	-	TRBJ1-5	-	CASSFSGISHVKPQHF	TGTGCCAGCAGTTTTTCAGGAATTTCACATGTTAAGCCCCAGCATTTT
TRBV19	-	TRBJ2-5	few	CASSPYELAGRTQYF	TGTGCCAGTAGCCCTTACGAGCTGGCGGGGAGGACCCAGTACTTC
TRBV12-3/TRBV12-4	TRBD2	TRBJ2-1	-	CASSWTSGPRNEQFF	TGTGCCAGCAGTTGGACTAGCGGGCCTAGGAATGAGCAGTTCTTC
TRBV7-6	-	TRBJ2-3	few	CASSQVEAITDTQYF	TGTGCCAGCAGCCAAGTAGAGGCCATCACAGATACGCAGTATTTT
TRBV4-1	-	TRBJ1-2	-	CASSQPPGWQLIYGYTF	TGCGCCAGCAGCCAACCCCCCGGGTGGCAGTTGATCTATGGCTACACCTTC
TRBV24-1	-	TRBJ1-3	few	CATSVGNTIYF	TGTGCCACCAGTGTGGGAAACACCATATATTTT
TRBV19	-	TRBJ1-4	-	CASSIYSILQQEKLFF	TGTGCCAGTAGTATTTACTCGATTCTACAACAAGAAAAACTGTTTTTT
TRBV11-3	TRBD1	TRBJ2-1	-	CASSLAAGQGASDGPYNEQFF	TGTGCCAGCAGCTTAGCGGCAGGACAGGGGGCTTCAGACGGCCCCTACAATGAGCAGTTCTTC
TRBV12-3/TRBV12-4	TRBD1	TRBJ2-7	-	CASSFDRGPYEQYF	TGTGCCAGCAGTTTCGACAGGGGCCCCTACGAGCAGTACTTC
TRBV7-2	-	TRBJ1-6	few	CASSLDGTPLHF	TGTGCCAGCAGCTTAGATGGGACACCCCTCCACTTT
TRBV7-8	TRBD2	TRBJ2-1	-	CASKSGGRYNEQLF	TGTGCCAGCAAAAGCGGGGGAAGGTACAATGAGCAGTTATTC
TRBV7-6	TRBD1	TRBJ2-1	-	CASSPDRGLLNEQFF	TGTGCCAGCAGCCCCGACAGGGGCCTTCTCAATGAGCAGTTCTTC
TRBV6-1	-	TRBJ1-5	once	CASSREVLGNQPQHF	TGTGCCAGCAGTAGAGAGGTATTAGGCAATCAGCCCCAGCATTTT
TRBV4-1	TRBD1	TRBJ2-2	-	CASSPSTGTTGELFF	TGCGCCAGCAGTCCCTCGACAGGGACCACCGGGGAGCTGTTTTTT
TRBV7-2	TRBD1	TRBJ1-1	many	CASSPWTGRGNTEAFF	TGTGCCAGCAGCCCGTGGACAGGGAGGGGGAACACTGAAGCTTTCTTT
TRBV7-8	TRBD1	TRBJ1-5	many	CASSSAYGQGQPQHF	TGTGCCAGCAGCTCCGCCTACGGACAGGGCCAGCCCCAGCATTTT
TRBV7-9	-	TRBJ1-6	few	CASRSLRTVNSPLHF	TGTGCCAGCAGATCCCTCCGGACAGTCAATTCACCCCTCCACTTT
TRBV7-9	-	TRBJ2-7	-	CASSFRESAGPFSSYEQYF	TGTGCCAGCAGCTTCAGGGAGAGCGCGGGCCCCTTTAGCTCCTACGAGCAGTACTTC
TRBV5-4	-	TRBJ2-3	-	CASSLPGVGTDTQYF	TGTGCCAGCAGCTTGCCCGGGGTAGGCACAGATACGCAGTATTTT
TRBV7-2	TRBD2	TRBJ2-1	many	CASSYYPGLAGLFF	TGTGCCAGCAGCTATTACCCTGGACTAGCGGGACTGTTCTTC
TRBV5-1	-	TRBJ2-1	-	CASNEVTNNEQFF	TGCGCCAGCAACGAGGTCACAAACAATGAGCAGTTCTTC
TRBV4-1	-	TRBJ1-6	few	CASSHRWQNNSPLHF	TGCGCCAGCAGCCACCGGTGGCAGAATAATTCACCCCTCCACTTT
TRBV28	-	TRBJ2-3	-	CASSPRPGSDTQYF	TGTGCCAGCAGTCCCAGACCGGGGTCAGATACGCAGTATTTT
TRBV19	TRBD1	TRBJ1-1	-	CASRERRQGGNKNTEAFF	TGTGCCAGTAGAGAACGAAGACAGGGAGGGAACAAGAACACTGAAGCTTTCTTT
TRBV7-6	-	TRBJ2-1	few	CATTEDRRGEQFF	TGTGCCACCACGGAGGACCGACGTGGTGAGCAGTTCTTC
TRBV10-3	TRBD1	TRBJ2-1	many	CAISRDREINEQFF	TGTGCCATCAGCCGGGACAGGGAAATCAATGAGCAGTTCTTC
TRBV7-8	-	TRBJ2-2	many	CASSQITGELFF	TGTGCCAGCAGCCAAATTACCGGGGAGCTGTTTTTT
TRBV19	TRBD1	TRBJ1-2	-	CASIPGQKPYGYTF	TGTGCCAGTATTCCGGGACAGAAGCCCTATGGCTACACCTTC
TRBV20-1	-	TRBJ2-7	-	CSAREQGRSYEQYF	TGCAGTGCTAGAGAACAGGGCCGCTCCTACGAGCAGTACTTC
TRBV28	TRBD1	TRBJ1-1	-	CASSVWGTGANTEAFF	TGTGCCAGCAGTGTATGGGGGACAGGGGCGAACACTGAAGCTTTCTTT
TRBV6-5	TRBD1	TRBJ1-3	-	CASSPSQGYGNTIYF	TGTGCCAGCAGTCCCTCACAGGGGTATGGAAACACCATATATTTT
TRBV7-2	TRBD1	TRBJ2-3	-	CASSLRGTTQYF	TGTGCCAGCAGCCTCAGGGGGACGACGCAGTATTTT
TRBV7-8	-	TRBJ2-3	-	CASSLFPRGTTSTDTQYF	TGTGCCAGCAGCTTATTTCCCCGGGGTACCACTAGCACAGATACGCAGTATTTT